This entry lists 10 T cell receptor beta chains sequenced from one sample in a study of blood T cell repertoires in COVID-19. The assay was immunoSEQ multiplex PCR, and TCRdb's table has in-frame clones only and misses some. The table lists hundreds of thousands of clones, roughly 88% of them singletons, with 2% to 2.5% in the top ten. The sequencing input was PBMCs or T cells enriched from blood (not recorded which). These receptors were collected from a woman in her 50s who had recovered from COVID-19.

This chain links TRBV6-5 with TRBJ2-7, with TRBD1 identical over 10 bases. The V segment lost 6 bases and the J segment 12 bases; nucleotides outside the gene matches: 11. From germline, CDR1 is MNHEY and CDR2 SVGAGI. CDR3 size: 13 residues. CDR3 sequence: CASRSGTGATAYF. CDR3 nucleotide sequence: TGTGCCAGCAGAAGCGGGACAGGGGCCACGGCGTACTTC.

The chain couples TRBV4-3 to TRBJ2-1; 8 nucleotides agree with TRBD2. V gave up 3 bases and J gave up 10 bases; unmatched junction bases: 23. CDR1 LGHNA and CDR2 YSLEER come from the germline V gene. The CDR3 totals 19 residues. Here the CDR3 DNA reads TGCGCCAGCAGCCACCCACTGGGTCGTATTAGCGGGGTTCTAGGAGAGCAGTTCTTC. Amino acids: CASSHPLGRISGVLGEQFF.

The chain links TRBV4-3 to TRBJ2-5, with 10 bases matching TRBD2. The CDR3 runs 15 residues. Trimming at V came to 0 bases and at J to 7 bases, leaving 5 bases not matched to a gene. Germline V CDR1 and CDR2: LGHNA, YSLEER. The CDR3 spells CASSQDGSSGGTQYF. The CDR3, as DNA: TGCGCCAGCAGCCAAGATGGTTCTAGCGGGGGGACCCAGTACTTC.

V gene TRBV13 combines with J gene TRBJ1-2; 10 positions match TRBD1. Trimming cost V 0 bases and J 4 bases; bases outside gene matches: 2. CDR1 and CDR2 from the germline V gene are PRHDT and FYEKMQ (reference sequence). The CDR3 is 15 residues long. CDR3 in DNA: TGTGCCAGCAGCTTAGGGGGACAGGGGAGCTATGGCTACACCTTC. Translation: CASSLGGQGSYGYTF.

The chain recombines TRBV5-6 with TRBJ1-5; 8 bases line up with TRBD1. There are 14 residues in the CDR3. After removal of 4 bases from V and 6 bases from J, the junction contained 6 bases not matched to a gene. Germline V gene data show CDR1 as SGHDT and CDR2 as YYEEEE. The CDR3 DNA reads TGTGCCAGCAGCCTTGGACAGGGCGGTCAGCCCCAGCATTTT. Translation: CASSLGQGGQPQHF.

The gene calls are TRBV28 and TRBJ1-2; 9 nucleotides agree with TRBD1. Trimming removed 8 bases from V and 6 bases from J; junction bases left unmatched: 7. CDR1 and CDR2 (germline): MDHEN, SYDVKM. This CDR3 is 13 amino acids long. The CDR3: CASFPGQGHGYTF. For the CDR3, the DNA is TGTGCCAGCTTTCCGGGACAGGGACATGGCTACACCTTC.

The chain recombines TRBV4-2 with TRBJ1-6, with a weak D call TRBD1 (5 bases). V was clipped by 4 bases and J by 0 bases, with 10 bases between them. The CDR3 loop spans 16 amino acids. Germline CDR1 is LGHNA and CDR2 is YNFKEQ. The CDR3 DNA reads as TGTGCCAGCAGCCCCAGGGCCAGCTCCTATAATTCACCCCTCCACTTT. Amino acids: CASSPRASSYNSPLHF.

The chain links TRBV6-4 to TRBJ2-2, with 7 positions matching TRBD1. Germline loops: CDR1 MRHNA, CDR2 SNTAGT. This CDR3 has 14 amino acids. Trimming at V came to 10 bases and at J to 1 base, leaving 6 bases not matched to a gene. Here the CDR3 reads CATGRQGNTGELFF. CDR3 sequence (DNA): TGTGCCACCGGCCGACAGGGGAACACCGGGGAGCTGTTTTTT.

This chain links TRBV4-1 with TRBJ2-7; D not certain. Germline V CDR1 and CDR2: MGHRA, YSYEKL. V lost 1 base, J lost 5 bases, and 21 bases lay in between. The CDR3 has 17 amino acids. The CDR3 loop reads CASSQGPQALPPDEQYF. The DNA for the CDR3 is TGCGCCAGCAGCCAAGGTCCCCAAGCTTTACCTCCGGACGAGCAGTACTTC.

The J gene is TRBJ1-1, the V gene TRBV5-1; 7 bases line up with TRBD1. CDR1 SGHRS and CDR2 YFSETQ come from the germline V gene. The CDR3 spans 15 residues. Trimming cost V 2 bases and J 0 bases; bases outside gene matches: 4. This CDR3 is CASSFITGVNTEAFF. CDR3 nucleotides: TGCGCCAGCAGCTTTATTACAGGGGTGAACACTGAAGCTTTCTTT.